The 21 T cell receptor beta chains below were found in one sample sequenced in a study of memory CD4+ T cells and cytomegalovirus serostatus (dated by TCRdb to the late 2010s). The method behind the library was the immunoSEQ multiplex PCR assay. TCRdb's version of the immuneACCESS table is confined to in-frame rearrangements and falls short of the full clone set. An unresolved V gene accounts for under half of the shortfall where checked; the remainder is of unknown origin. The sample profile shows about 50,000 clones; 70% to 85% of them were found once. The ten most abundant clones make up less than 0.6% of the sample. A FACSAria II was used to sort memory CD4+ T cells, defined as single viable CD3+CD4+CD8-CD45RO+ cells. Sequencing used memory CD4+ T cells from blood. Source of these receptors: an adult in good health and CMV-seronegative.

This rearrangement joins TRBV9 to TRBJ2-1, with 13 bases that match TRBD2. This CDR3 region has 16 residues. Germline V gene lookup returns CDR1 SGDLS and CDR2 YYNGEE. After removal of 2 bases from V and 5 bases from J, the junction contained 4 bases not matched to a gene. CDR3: CASSVRLAGGNNEQFF. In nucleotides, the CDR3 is TGTGCCAGCAGCGTCCGACTAGCGGGGGGAAACAATGAGCAGTTCTTC. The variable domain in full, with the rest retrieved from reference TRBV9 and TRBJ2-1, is DSGVTQTPKHLITATGQRVTLRCSPRSGDLSVYWYQQSLDQGLQFLIQYYNGEERAKGNILERFSAQQFPDLHSELNLSSLELGDSALYFCASSVRLAGGNNEQFFGPGTRLTVL.

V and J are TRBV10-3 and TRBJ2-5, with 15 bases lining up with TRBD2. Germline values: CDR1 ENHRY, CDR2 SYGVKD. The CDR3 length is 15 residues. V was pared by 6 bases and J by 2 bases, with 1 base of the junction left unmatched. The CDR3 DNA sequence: TGTGCCATCAGGGGGACTAGCGGGGGGCAAGAGACCCAGTACTTC. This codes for CAIRGTSGGQETQYF.

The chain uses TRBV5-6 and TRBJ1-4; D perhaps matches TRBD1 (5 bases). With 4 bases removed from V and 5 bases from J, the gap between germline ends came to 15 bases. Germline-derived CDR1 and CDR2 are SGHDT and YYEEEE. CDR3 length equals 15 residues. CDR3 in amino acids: CASSADILRNEKLFF. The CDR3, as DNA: TGTGCCAGCAGCGCGGACATCTTGCGGAATGAAAAACTGTTTTTT.

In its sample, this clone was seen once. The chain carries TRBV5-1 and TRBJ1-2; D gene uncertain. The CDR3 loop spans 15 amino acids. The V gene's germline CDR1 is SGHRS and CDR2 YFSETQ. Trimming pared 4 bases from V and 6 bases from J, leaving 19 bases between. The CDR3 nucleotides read TGCGCCAGCAGCGAGACACACGAGTATATTAATGGCTACACCTTC. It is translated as CASSETHEYINGYTF.

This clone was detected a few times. The CDR3 is CASSPNSDSYEQYF. The CDR3 coding sequence is TGTGCCAGCTCACCAAACAGCGACAGCTACGAGCAGTACTTC. This chain connects TRBV18 to TRBJ2-7; D may be TRBD1 (5 bases). V gave up 2 bases and J gave up 3 bases, with 11 bases separating them. This CDR3 contains 14 residues. Germline CDR1 is KGHSH and CDR2 is LQKENI.

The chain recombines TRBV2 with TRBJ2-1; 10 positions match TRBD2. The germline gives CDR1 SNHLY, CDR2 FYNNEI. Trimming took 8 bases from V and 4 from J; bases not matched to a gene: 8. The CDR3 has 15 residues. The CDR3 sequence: CASSRTSGAYNEQFF. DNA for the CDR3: TGTGCCAGCTCCCGAACTAGCGGGGCATACAATGAGCAGTTCTTC. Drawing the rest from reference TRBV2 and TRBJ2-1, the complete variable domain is EPEVTQTPSHQVTQMGQEVILRCVPISNHLYFYWYRQILGQKVEFLVSFYNNEISEKSEIFDDQFSVERPDGSNFTLKIRSTKLEDSAMYFCASSRTSGAYNEQFFGPGTRLTVL.

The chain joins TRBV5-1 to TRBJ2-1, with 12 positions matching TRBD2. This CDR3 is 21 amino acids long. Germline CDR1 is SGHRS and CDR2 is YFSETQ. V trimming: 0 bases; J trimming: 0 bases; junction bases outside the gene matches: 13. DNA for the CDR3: TGCGCCAGCAGCTTGGCTGGACCCGGGACTAGCGGGTTCAGCTCCTACAATGAGCAGTTCTTC. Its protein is CASSLAGPGTSGFSSYNEQFF.

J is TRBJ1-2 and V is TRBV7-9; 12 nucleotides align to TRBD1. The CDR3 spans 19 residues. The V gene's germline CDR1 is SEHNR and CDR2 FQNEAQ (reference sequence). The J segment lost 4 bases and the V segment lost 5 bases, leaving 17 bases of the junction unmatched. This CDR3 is CASSPLPPGTGGETYGYTF. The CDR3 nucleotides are TGTGCCAGCAGCCCTTTGCCCCCCGGGACAGGGGGCGAGACCTATGGCTACACCTTC.

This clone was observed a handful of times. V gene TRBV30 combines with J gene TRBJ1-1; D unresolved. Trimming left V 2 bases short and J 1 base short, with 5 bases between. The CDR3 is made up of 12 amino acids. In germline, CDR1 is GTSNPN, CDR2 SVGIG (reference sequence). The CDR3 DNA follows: TGTGCCTGGAGTTGGGGGAACACTGAAGCTTTCTTT. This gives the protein CAWSWGNTEAFF.

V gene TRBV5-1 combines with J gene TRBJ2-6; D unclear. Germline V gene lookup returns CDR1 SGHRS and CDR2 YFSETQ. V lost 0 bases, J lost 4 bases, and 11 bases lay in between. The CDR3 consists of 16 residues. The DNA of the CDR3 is TGCGCCAGCAGCTTGGACGGGCTAGTCGGGGCCAACGTCCTGACTTTC. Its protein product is CASSLDGLVGANVLTF.

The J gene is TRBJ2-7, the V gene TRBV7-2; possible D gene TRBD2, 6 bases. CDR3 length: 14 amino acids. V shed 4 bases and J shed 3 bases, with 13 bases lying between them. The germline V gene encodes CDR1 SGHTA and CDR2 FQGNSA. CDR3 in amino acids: CASSSTGLNYEQYF. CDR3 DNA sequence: TGTGCCAGCAGCTCGACGGGACTGAACTACGAGCAGTACTTC.

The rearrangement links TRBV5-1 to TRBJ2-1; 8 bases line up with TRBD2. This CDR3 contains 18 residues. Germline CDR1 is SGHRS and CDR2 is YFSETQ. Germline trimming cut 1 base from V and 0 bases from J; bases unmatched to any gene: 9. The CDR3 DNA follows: TGCGCCAGCAGCTTGAGGACTAGCAGAAAGAGCTCCTACAATGAGCAGTTCTTC. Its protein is CASSLRTSRKSSYNEQFF. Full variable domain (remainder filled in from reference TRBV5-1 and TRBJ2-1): KAGVTQTPRYLIKTRGQQVTLSCSPISGHRSVSWYQQTPGQGLQFLFEYFSETQRNKGNFPGRFSGRQFSNSRSEMNVSTLELGDSALYLCASSLRTSRKSSYNEQFFGPGTRLTVL.

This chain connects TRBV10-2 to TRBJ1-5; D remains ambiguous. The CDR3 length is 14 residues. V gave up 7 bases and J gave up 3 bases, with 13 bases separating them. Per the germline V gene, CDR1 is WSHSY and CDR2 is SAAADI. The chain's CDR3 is CASTDWAFNQPQHF. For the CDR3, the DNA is TGCGCCAGCACGGACTGGGCTTTCAATCAGCCCCAGCATTTT.

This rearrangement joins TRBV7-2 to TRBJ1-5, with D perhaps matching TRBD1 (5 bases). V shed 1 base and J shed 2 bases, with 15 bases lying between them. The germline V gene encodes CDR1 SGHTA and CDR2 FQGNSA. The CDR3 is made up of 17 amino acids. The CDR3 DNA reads TGTGCCAGCAGCTTAGTGCCTCAGGGTCTTGGCAATCAGCCCCAGCATTTT. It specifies CASSLVPQGLGNQPQHF.

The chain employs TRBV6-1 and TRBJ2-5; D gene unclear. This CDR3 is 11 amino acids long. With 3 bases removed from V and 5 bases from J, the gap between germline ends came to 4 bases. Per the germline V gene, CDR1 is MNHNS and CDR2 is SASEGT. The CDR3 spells CASSEVETQYF. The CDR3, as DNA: TGTGCCAGCAGTGAGGTGGAGACCCAGTACTTC.

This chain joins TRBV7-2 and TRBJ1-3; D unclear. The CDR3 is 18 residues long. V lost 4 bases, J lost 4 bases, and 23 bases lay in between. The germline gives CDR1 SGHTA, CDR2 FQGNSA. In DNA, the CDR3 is TGTGCCAGCAGCTCTCCTCCCCGGACCCGCACGAGGGGAAACACCATATATTTT. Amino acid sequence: CASSSPPRTRTRGNTIYF.

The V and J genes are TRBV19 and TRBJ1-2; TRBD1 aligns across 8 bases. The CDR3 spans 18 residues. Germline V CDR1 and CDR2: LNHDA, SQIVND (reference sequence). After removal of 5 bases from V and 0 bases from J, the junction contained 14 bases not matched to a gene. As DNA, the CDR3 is TGTGCCAGTAGTCTTTATACTGGGACAGGCATAGCTAACTATGGCTACACCTTC. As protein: CASSLYTGTGIANYGYTF.

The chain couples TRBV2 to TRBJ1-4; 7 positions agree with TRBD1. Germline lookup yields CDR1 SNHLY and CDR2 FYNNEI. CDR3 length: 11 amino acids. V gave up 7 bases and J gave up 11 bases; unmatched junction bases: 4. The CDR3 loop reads CASNQGGKLFF. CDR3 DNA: TGTGCCAGCAACCAGGGGGGGAAACTGTTTTTT. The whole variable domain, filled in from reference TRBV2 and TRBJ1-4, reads EPEVTQTPSHQVTQMGQEVILRCVPISNHLYFYWYRQILGQKVEFLVSFYNNEISEKSEIFDDQFSVERPDGSNFTLKIRSTKLEDSAMYFCASNQGGKLFFGSGTQLSVL.

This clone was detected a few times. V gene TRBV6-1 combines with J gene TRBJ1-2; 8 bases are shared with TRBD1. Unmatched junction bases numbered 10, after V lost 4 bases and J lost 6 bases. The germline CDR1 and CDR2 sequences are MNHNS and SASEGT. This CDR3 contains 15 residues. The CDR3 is CASSAATGAVDGYTF. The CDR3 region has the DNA TGTGCCAGCAGTGCAGCGACAGGGGCGGTTGATGGCTACACCTTC.

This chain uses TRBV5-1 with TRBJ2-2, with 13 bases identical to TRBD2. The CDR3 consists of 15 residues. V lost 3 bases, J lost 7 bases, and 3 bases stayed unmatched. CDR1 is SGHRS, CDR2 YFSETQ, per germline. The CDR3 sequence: CASSYGTSGVGELFF. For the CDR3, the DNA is TGCGCCAGCAGCTACGGGACTAGCGGGGTCGGGGAGCTGTTTTTT. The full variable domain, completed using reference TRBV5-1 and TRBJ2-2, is KAGVTQTPRYLIKTRGQQVTLSCSPISGHRSVSWYQQTPGQGLQFLFEYFSETQRNKGNFPGRFSGRQFSNSRSEMNVSTLELGDSALYLCASSYGTSGVGELFFGEGSRLTVL.

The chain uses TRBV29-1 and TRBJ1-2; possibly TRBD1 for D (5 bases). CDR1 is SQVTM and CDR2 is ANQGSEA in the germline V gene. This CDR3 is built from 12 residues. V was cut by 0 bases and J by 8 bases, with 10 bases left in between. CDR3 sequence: CSVEDQRGGYTF. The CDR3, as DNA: TGCAGCGTTGAAGATCAACGGGGGGGCTACACCTTC.